These 10 T cell receptor beta chains originate from one sample sequenced in a study of blood T cell repertoires in COVID-19. The data were produced by immunoSEQ multiplex PCR, yet TCRdb's version contains in-frame clones alone and is incomplete. The data hold some 250,000 clones, with about 86% observed a single time. Material: peripheral blood. The receptors were gathered from a man aged 35 to 55 with active or convalescent COVID-19.

The chain couples TRBV19 to TRBJ1-5; TRBD1 aligns across 7 bases. CDR3 size: 14 residues. The junction had 5 bases not matched to a gene; V was cut back by 5 bases and J by 4 bases. CDR1 is LNHDA and CDR2 is SQIVND in the germline V gene (reference sequence). For the CDR3, the DNA is TGTGCCAGTAGTTCGGACAGGCCAAATCAGCCCCAGCATTTT. Its protein product is CASSSDRPNQPQHF.

The rearrangement uses TRBV14 and TRBJ2-1, with 14 bases identical to TRBD2. This CDR3 contains 16 residues. Germline-derived CDR1 and CDR2 are SGHDN and FVKESK. After removal of 1 base from V and 8 bases from J, the junction contained 4 bases not matched to a gene. As DNA, the CDR3 is TGTGCCAGCAGCCAAGGCCCGGGACTAGCGGGAGATGAGCAGTTCTTC. Amino acids: CASSQGPGLAGDEQFF.

V gene TRBV9 combines with J gene TRBJ2-1, with 7 positions matching TRBD1. V shed 3 bases, J shed 3 bases, and the junction held 9 bases outside the gene matches. The germline V gene has CDR1 SGDLS and CDR2 YYNGEE. CDR3 length: 16 residues. CDR3 in amino acids: CASSGHPGQNYNEQFF. CDR3 nucleotide sequence: TGTGCCAGCAGCGGACATCCGGGACAGAACTACAATGAGCAGTTCTTC.

A single count supports this clone. The rearrangement uses TRBV19 and TRBJ1-2; 8 bases align to TRBD1. Trimming cost V 5 bases and J 4 bases; bases outside gene matches: 6. CDR1 and CDR2 from the germline V gene are LNHDA and SQIVND (reference sequence). The CDR3 sequence is 14 residues long. The CDR3 is CASSARQGSYGYTF. CDR3 coding DNA: TGTGCCAGTAGTGCAAGACAGGGGAGCTATGGCTACACCTTC.

Comment on this clone: The same CDR3 also results from other DNA sequences found in this sample. V usage is TRBV15 and J usage is TRBJ2-7; 13 bases map to TRBD2. V lost 1 base to trimming and J lost 3 bases; unmatched junction nucleotides: 0. The CDR3 has 15 residues. CDR1 LNHNV and CDR2 YYDKDF come from the germline V gene (reference sequence). The CDR3 loop is CATSRGTSGSYEQYF. In DNA, the CDR3 is TGTGCCACCAGCAGAGGGACTAGCGGGAGCTACGAGCAGTACTTC.

The chain combines TRBV30 with TRBJ1-3, with 7 bases matching TRBD1. V lost 4 bases, J lost 2 bases, and 2 bases stayed unmatched. Germline assignment: CDR1 GTSNPN and CDR2 SVGIG (reference sequence). The CDR3 runs to 13 residues. CDR3 nucleotide sequence: TGTGCCTGGACCGGGACAGCTGGAAACACCATATATTTT. Protein product: CAWTGTAGNTIYF.

This sequence joins TRBV11-2 and TRBJ2-1, with 8 bases aligning to TRBD1. The trim removed 7 bases at V and 7 bases at J, leaving 12 bases unmatched. This CDR3 region has 15 residues. Germline V CDR1 and CDR2: SGHAT, FQNNGV. The CDR3, as DNA: TGTGCCAGCAAAACGGGGCCAGGGGGCTCGAATGAGCAGTTCTTC. It codes for CASKTGPGGSNEQFF.

The rearrangement joins TRBV9 to TRBJ1-2, with 10 bases identical to TRBD1. The ends lost 3 bases at V and 8 bases at J; junction bases unmatched: 13. Per germline, CDR1 SGDLS and CDR2 YYNGEE. The CDR3 length is 16 residues. The CDR3 DNA is TGTGCCAGCAGCGCCACCGACAGACAGGGGGCGCCGGGCTACACCTTC. This encodes CASSATDRQGAPGYTF.

V and J are TRBV30 and TRBJ2-1; 7 nucleotides line up with TRBD1. The CDR3 totals 11 residues. Per germline, CDR1 GTSNPN and CDR2 SVGIG (reference sequence). The trim removed 6 bases at V and 11 bases at J, leaving 7 bases unmatched. This chain's CDR3 is CACKNRGKQFF. In DNA, the CDR3 is TGTGCCTGCAAAAACAGGGGAAAGCAGTTCTTC.

The V call is TRBV9, the J call TRBJ1-6, with 8 bases aligning to TRBD1. This CDR3 has 15 residues. V shed 7 bases, J shed 7 bases, and the junction held 10 bases outside the gene matches. Germline V gene sequence: CDR1 SGDLS, CDR2 YYNGEE. CDR3 loop: CASSRDRTLNSPLHF. Here the CDR3 DNA reads TGTGCCAGCTCACGGGACAGGACTCTAAATTCACCCCTCCACTTT.